These 13 T cell receptor beta chains originate from one sample sequenced in a study of regulatory T cells in long-lasting Graves disease. Libraries of TCR beta came from iRepertoire HTBI primers plus Arm-PCR of CDR3 regions. TCRdb used MiXCR to reprocess the multiplex PCR reads, holding one entry per CDR3 protein. The sample lists 680,000 or so distinct CDR3 sequences, roughly 15% occurring once. The time point here: newly diagnosed GD, antithyroid drugs for less than 3 months. After RNA was extracted from PBMCs, the TCR library was made from it. These data also featured in a second study, about T cells in Graves' hyperthyroidism and ophthalmopathy.

Sequenced material: peripheral blood mononuclear cells (PBMCs), taken at new diagnosis, from a patient treated with antithyroid drugs. These receptors were taken from a woman in her thirties with Graves disease.

The V call is TRBV30, the J call TRBJ1-6; D possibly corresponds to TRBD1 (6 bases). The CDR3 spans 14 residues. CDR1 is GTSNPN and CDR2 is SVGIG in the germline V gene (reference sequence). Trimming took off 5 bases at V and 5 bases at J, with 13 bases between the two ends. This chain's CDR3 is CAWEKDSHNSPLHF. DNA for the CDR3: TGTGCCTGGGAAAAGGACAGTCATAATTCACCCCTCCACTTT.

This clonotype was counted once. The chain couples TRBV5-6 to TRBJ2-1; D is uncertain. The CDR3 covers 13 residues. Trimming stripped 5 bases from V and 5 bases from J, with 11 bases between. Germline loops: CDR1 SGHDT, CDR2 YYEEEE. The CDR3 DNA reads TGTGCCAGCAGTTTTTATGGGAACAATGAGCAGTTCTTC. Its translation is CASSFYGNNEQFF.

The rearrangement uses TRBV5-1 and TRBJ1-4; TRBD1 matches 7 bases. CDR1 and CDR2 from the germline V gene are SGHRS and YFSETQ. The V segment lost 0 bases and the J segment 8 bases; nucleotides outside the gene matches: 4. CDR3 length equals 14 residues. In nucleotides, the CDR3 is TGCGCCAGCAGCTTGGGGGACAGAGAGGAAAAACTGTTTTTT. Protein: CASSLGDREEKLFF.

The chain joins TRBV29-1 to TRBJ2-1, with 15 bases identical to TRBD2. The CDR3 totals 15 residues. V shed 7 bases and J 4 bases; nucleotides not matched to a gene: 5. Germline V gene sequence: CDR1 SQVTM, CDR2 ANQGSEA. CDR3 nucleotide sequence: TGCAGCGCTGGACTAGCGGGAGGGAGTTACAATGAGCAGTTCTTC. Residues: CSAGLAGGSYNEQFF.

This sequence joins TRBV14 and TRBJ2-1; TRBD2 agrees at 9 bases. This CDR3 has 15 residues. Germline V gives CDR1 SGHDN, CDR2 FVKESK. Trimming cost V 1 base and J 5 bases; bases outside gene matches: 3. The CDR3, as DNA: TGTGCCAGCAGCCAAGTAGCGGGAGTAGACAATGAGCAGTTCTTC. It yields the protein CASSQVAGVDNEQFF. The complete variable domain, with remaining parts taken from reference TRBV14 and TRBJ2-1, reads EAGVTQFPSHSVIEKGQTVTLRCDPISGHDNLYWYRRVMGKEIKFLLHFVKESKQDESGMPNNRFLAERTGGTYSTLKVQPAELEDSGVYFCASSQVAGVDNEQFFGPGTRLTVL.

There are a few counts of this clonotype. The chain couples TRBV6-2 or TRBV6-3 to TRBJ1-1; no firm D call. V dropped 4 bases and J dropped 0 bases, with 12 bases sitting between them. Germline CDR1 MNHEY, CDR2 SVGEGT. This CDR3 spans 15 amino acids. CDR3 in DNA: TGTGCCAGCAGTTCCTGGTCGATTATGAACACTGAAGCTTTCTTT. Translation: CASSSWSIMNTEAFF.

This clonotype came up a few times. This chain joins TRBV6-1 and TRBJ1-2; D gene unclear. The V and J ends lost 8 bases and 2 bases respectively, with 15 bases between them. The CDR3 extends over 14 amino acids. CDR1 and CDR2 (germline): MNHNS, SASEGT. The CDR3 DNA is TGTGCCAGCCACCCCCCCAGCTTGAACTATGGCTACACCTTC. It translates to CASHPPSLNYGYTF.

This clonotype was counted at least ten times. The rearrangement links TRBV11-2 to TRBJ2-2, with no clear D. This CDR3 is 12 amino acids long. Germline-derived CDR1 and CDR2 are SGHAT and FQNNGV. Trimming shortened V by 0 bases and J by 7 bases, and 3 bases separated the two germline ends. The CDR3 region is CASSLDGGELFF. The CDR3, as DNA: TGTGCCAGCAGCTTAGATGGCGGGGAGCTGTTTTTT.

CDR3 region: CASSEVAGGSEQYF. The CDR3 nucleotides are TGTGCCAGCAGTGAGGTTGCCGGGGGCTCCGAGCAGTACTTC. J is TRBJ2-7 and V is TRBV2; D may correspond to TRBD1 or TRBD2 (6 bases each). CDR1 is SNHLY, CDR2 FYNNEI, per germline. The CDR3 length is 14 residues. Trimming shortened V by 3 bases and J by 6 bases, and 15 bases separated the two germline ends.

The J gene is TRBJ1-2, the V gene TRBV3-1; 7 bases map to TRBD1. V gave up 4 bases and J gave up 6 bases; unmatched junction bases: 11. The CDR3 has 15 residues. The germline V gene has CDR1 LGHDT and CDR2 YNNKEL (reference sequence). CDR3 region: CASSRDVQGDHGYTF. CDR3 coding DNA: TGTGCCAGCAGCCGAGATGTTCAGGGGGACCATGGCTACACCTTC. The full variable domain, with the rest looked up from reference TRBV3-1 and TRBJ1-2, is DTAVSQTPKYLVTQMGNDKSIKCEQNLGHDTMYWYKQDSKKFLKIMFSYNNKELIINETVPNRFSPKSPDKAHLNLHINSLELGDSAVYFCASSRDVQGDHGYTFGSGTRLTVV.

In regard to this clonotype: A clone one base away is much larger, so this may be a read error. The gene calls are TRBV12-3 or TRBV12-4 and TRBJ2-1, with 10 nucleotides matching TRBD2. The CDR3 spans 14 residues. CDR3 DNA sequence: TGTGCCAGCAGACCGGGACTAGCGATAAATGAGCAGCTCTTC. It specifies CASRPGLAINEQLF.

This clonotype was seen once. The chain combines TRBV14 with TRBJ1-1; 7 nucleotides agree with TRBD1. The CDR3 has 21 amino acids. Germline CDR1 and CDR2: SGHDN and FVKESK. Trimming cost V 2 bases and J 2 bases; bases outside gene matches: 23. In DNA, the CDR3 is TGTGCCAGCAGCCAAAACCGGACAGGACGAGGTGAGGCCTGGAGTAACACTGAAGCTTTCTTT. It encodes CASSQNRTGRGEAWSNTEAFF.

This clonotype was seen at least ten times. The gene calls are TRBV6-1 and TRBJ1-5, with 9 bases that match TRBD1. The CDR3 length is 15 residues. Unmatched junction bases numbered 11, after V lost 7 bases and J lost 7 bases. The germline V gene has CDR1 MNHNS and CDR2 SASEGT. As DNA, the CDR3 is TGTGCCAGCAAGACTACAGGGGGCGCGGGACAGCCCCAGCATTTT. This translates into CASKTTGGAGQPQHF.